The next 21 T cell receptor beta chains were all read from a single sample in a study of early T cells in non-severe SARS-CoV-2 infection. TCRdb reprocessed the 5' RACE reads via MiXCR and lists one record per CDR3 protein. This table holds about 32,000 distinct CDR3 sequences, around 5% found once. Sequencing used whole blood. These receptor sequences come from an adult who was a healthcare worker with PCR-confirmed SARS-CoV-2 infection or an uninfected control (not recorded which).

This clonotype has a handful of counts. This sequence joins TRBV11-2 and TRBJ2-7; no reliable D call. This CDR3 comprises 15 residues. The V end lost 1 base, the J end lost 3 bases, and 13 bases lay between the germline ends. Germline CDR1 SGHAT, CDR2 FQNNGV. CDR3 sequence: CASSLASPLVYEQYF. The CDR3 DNA sequence: TGTGCCAGCAGCTTAGCCTCCCCGTTAGTCTACGAGCAGTACTTC. Looking up the rest from reference TRBV11-2 and TRBJ2-7 gives the full variable domain: EAGVAQSPRYKIIEKRQSVAFWCNPISGHATLYWYQQILGQGPKLLIQFQNNGVVDDSQLPKDRFSAERLKGVDSTLKIQPAKLEDSAVYLCASSLASPLVYEQYFGPGTRLTVT.

The chain's CDR3 is CASSRLAGGSGELFF. As DNA, the CDR3 is TGTGCCAGCAGTCGACTAGCGGGAGGCTCCGGGGAGCTGTTTTTT. The chain joins TRBV2 to TRBJ2-2; 13 bases agree with TRBD2. The CDR3 has 15 residues. V dropped 5 bases and J dropped 6; count of bases not matched to a gene: 3. The germline V gene has CDR1 SNHLY and CDR2 FYNNEI. Together with reference TRBV2 and TRBJ2-2, the CDR3 gives the full variable domain: EPEVTQTPSHQVTQMGQEVILRCVPISNHLYFYWYRQILGQKVEFLVSFYNNEISEKSEIFDDQFSVERPDGSNFTLKIRSTKLEDSAMYFCASSRLAGGSGELFFGEGSRLTVL.

This clonotype was counted many times. The V gene is TRBV11-2, the J gene TRBJ2-1; 11 bases are a match to TRBD2. Per germline, CDR1 SGHAT and CDR2 FQNNGV. The CDR3 length is 18 residues. Trimming took 3 bases from V and 2 from J; bases not matched to a gene: 9. This chain's CDR3 is CASSFLPLAGVTYNEQFF. DNA of the CDR3: TGTGCCAGCAGCTTCCTCCCACTAGCGGGAGTTACCTACAATGAGCAGTTCTTC.

In this sample, this clonotype turned up many times. This chain connects TRBV5-4 to TRBJ2-3, with 12 bases identical to TRBD2. The germline gives CDR1 SGHNT, CDR2 YYREEE (reference sequence). V shed 4 bases and J 5 bases; nucleotides not matched to a gene: 5. This CDR3 has 15 amino acids. The CDR3 is CASSPGLAGQDTQYF. For the CDR3, the DNA is TGTGCCAGCAGCCCAGGACTAGCGGGACAAGATACGCAGTATTTT.

The V gene is TRBV28, the J gene TRBJ2-1, with 13 bases matching TRBD2. Germline CDR1 MDHEN, CDR2 SYDVKM. With 5 bases clipped from V and 4 bases from J, the junction kept 11 bases outside the gene matches. CDR3 length equals 18 residues. The CDR3 bases are TGTGCCAGCAGTCCCCCCAGGGGACTAGCGGGACATTACAATGAGCAGTTCTTC. It codes for CASSPPRGLAGHYNEQFF.

At least ten counts were recorded for this clonotype. This chain uses TRBV16 with TRBJ1-1; D unresolved. The CDR3 runs to 12 residues. The germline V and J ends were trimmed by 4 bases and 12 bases, with 15 bases remaining between them. Germline-derived CDR1 and CDR2 are KGHSY and FQNENV. The CDR3 spells CASSRQSGRPFF. Here the CDR3 DNA reads TGTGCCAGCAGCCGCCAGTCGGGGAGGCCTTTCTTT.

CDR3 DNA: TGTGCCAGCAGCCCCCGGACAGGGGTGGAGGGCAATGAGCAGTTCTTC. Its protein is CASSPRTGVEGNEQFF. The V gene is TRBV7-2, the J gene TRBJ2-1; 9 nucleotides line up with TRBD1. J was trimmed by 6 bases and V by 5 bases; bases with no gene match: 11. Germline V gives CDR1 SGHTA, CDR2 FQGNSA. The CDR3 runs to 16 residues.

V is TRBV28 and J is TRBJ1-1; 12 bases are a match to TRBD1. The CDR3 totals 14 residues. The germline V gene has CDR1 MDHEN and CDR2 SYDVKM. The CDR3 sequence is CASRDRGLRTEAFF. CDR3 sequence (DNA): TGTGCAAGCCGGGACAGGGGGCTTCGCACTGAAGCTTTCTTT.

There are many counts of this clonotype. This sequence joins TRBV29-1 and TRBJ2-3, with D perhaps assigned TRBD1 or TRBD2 (7 bases each). Trimming removed 3 bases at V and 6 bases at J, with 10 bases between. This CDR3 spans 12 amino acids. Per the germline V gene, CDR1 is SQVTM and CDR2 is ANQGSEA. The CDR3 here is CSVDQGGDTQYF. DNA for the CDR3: TGCAGCGTTGACCAGGGGGGGGATACGCAGTATTTT.

This clonotype was counted many times. The CDR3 DNA reads as TGTGCCAGCAGCTCCCGTGACGGCAGATCCTCCTACAATGAGCAGTTCTTC. Translation gives CASSSRDGRSSYNEQFF. This rearrangement joins TRBV7-9 to TRBJ2-1, with D unresolved. CDR3 length: 17 amino acids. The germline CDR1 and CDR2 sequences are SEHNR and FQNEAQ (reference sequence). Trimming shortened V by 4 bases and J by 0 bases, and 16 bases separated the two germline ends.

This clonotype was counted at least ten times. The CDR3 DNA sequence: TGTGCCAGCAGTGACAGGGCCTCCTATGGCTACACCTTC. This translates into CASSDRASYGYTF. The V call is TRBV6-4, the J call TRBJ1-2, with D unclear. Germline CDR1 is MRHNA and CDR2 is SNTAGT. This CDR3 contains 13 residues. Trimming stripped 2 bases from V and 4 bases from J, with 8 bases between.

This clonotype was counted ten times or more. The chain joins TRBV12-3 or TRBV12-4 to TRBJ2-7, with D unclear. Trimming pared 1 base from V and 5 bases from J, leaving 3 bases between. The CDR3 is 11 amino acids. CDR3 bases: TGTGCCAGCAGTTTAGTAGACGAGCAGTACTTC. Translated: CASSLVDEQYF.

The sample holds many counts of this clonotype. The chain links TRBV7-2 to TRBJ1-1; 7 bases are a match to TRBD1. The CDR3 loop spans 15 amino acids. V lost 5 bases and J lost 8; bases outside the gene matches: 14. Germline V gene data show CDR1 as SGHTA and CDR2 as FQGNSA. This CDR3 is CASSANNGQASEAFF. CDR3 nucleotides: TGTGCCAGCAGCGCAAACAACGGACAGGCCTCCGAAGCTTTCTTT.

This clonotype was seen repeatedly, ten times or more. The V and J genes are TRBV19 and TRBJ2-1, with D maybe TRBD1 (6 bases). This CDR3 has 17 amino acids. V was clipped by 5 bases and J by 9 bases, with 26 bases between them. Germline loops: CDR1 LNHDA, CDR2 SQIVND (reference sequence). Written as DNA, the CDR3 is TGTGCCAGTAGTCCAATCCATCGACAGGAACCTGATGGTGAGCAGTTCTTC. It is translated as CASSPIHRQEPDGEQFF. Using reference TRBV19 and TRBJ2-1 for the parts outside the CDR3, the full variable domain is DGGITQSPKYLFRKEGQNVTLSCEQNLNHDAMYWYRQDPGQGLRLIYYSQIVNDFQKGDIAEGYSVSREKKESFPLTVTSAQKNPTAFYLCASSPIHRQEPDGEQFFGPGTRLTVL.

This clonotype was observed a few times. The chain couples TRBV18 to TRBJ1-1; no clear D. Trimming shortened V by 3 bases and J by 6 bases, and 8 bases separated the two germline ends. Germline CDR1 KGHSH, CDR2 LQKENI. CDR3 size: 12 residues. CDR3: CASSPTGPEAFF. The DNA for the CDR3 is TGTGCCAGCTCACCCACTGGGCCTGAAGCTTTCTTT.

This clonotype has only a few counts. The chain carries TRBV7-3 and TRBJ2-2, with D possibly matching TRBD1 (6 bases). Germline V lookup: CDR1 SGHTA, CDR2 FQGTGA. The V and J ends lost 2 bases and 6 bases respectively, with 16 bases between them. This CDR3 is 16 amino acids long. In DNA form, the CDR3 reads TGTGCCAGCAGCTTAGCGGTCGCAGGGGAAGCCGGGGAGCTGTTTTTT. Protein sequence: CASSLAVAGEAGELFF.

This clonotype was detected a few times. This chain uses TRBV7-3 with TRBJ2-5, with TRBD2 identical over 10 bases. The CDR3 consists of 15 residues. Germline trimming cut 5 bases from V and 3 bases from J; bases unmatched to any gene: 6. The germline V gene encodes CDR1 SGHTA and CDR2 FQGTGA. The CDR3, as DNA: TGTGCCAGCAGCCAGAATGGACTAGCGGAAGAGACCCAGTACTTC. It specifies CASSQNGLAEETQYF.

This chain links TRBV20-1 with TRBJ2-7; TRBD1 matches 8 bases. V dropped 5 bases and J dropped 3; count of bases not matched to a gene: 12. The germline V gene encodes CDR1 DFQATT and CDR2 SNEGSKA (reference sequence). The CDR3 extends over 15 amino acids. CDR3 loop: CSAQTTRTGYYEQYF. Here the CDR3 DNA reads TGCAGTGCTCAGACGACCAGGACAGGGTACTACGAGCAGTACTTC.

This clonotype appeared a few times. The chain carries TRBV5-1 and TRBJ2-5, with a possible D match to TRBD1 (6 bases). There are 15 residues in the CDR3. The germline V gene has CDR1 SGHRS and CDR2 YFSETQ. V lost 0 bases to trimming and J lost 2 bases, with 11 bases between them. The CDR3 reads CASSLGRGIQETQYF. The CDR3 DNA sequence: TGCGCCAGCAGCTTGGGCAGGGGAATACAAGAGACCCAGTACTTC.

The V gene is TRBV7-8, the J gene TRBJ1-4, with D uncertain. Trimming took off 1 base at V and 8 bases at J, with 11 bases between the two ends. Germline CDR1 and CDR2: SGHVS and FQNEAQ. This CDR3 comprises 14 residues. The CDR3 sequence is CASSLGGTREKLFF. CDR3 bases: TGTGCCAGCAGCTTAGGAGGAACCAGGGAAAAACTGTTTTTT.

This clonotype has ten or more counts. This chain connects TRBV7-2 to TRBJ2-6; no definite D call. Germline CDR1 reads SGHTA; CDR2 reads FQGNSA. V was trimmed by 5 bases and J by 0 bases, leaving 2 bases between them. The CDR3 has 13 residues. The CDR3 region is CASSISGANVLTF. The CDR3 DNA reads TGTGCCAGCAGCATCTCTGGGGCCAACGTCCTGACTTTC.